This T cell receptor beta chain was captured in a study of CD4 T cells in relation to SARS-CoV-2 and coronaviruses. The wider study: PBMCs were cultured with antigen for about eleven days before TCR beta sequencing. The HLA restriction of the shared crossreactive spike epitopes was mapped.

Germline V gene lookup returns CDR1 LNHDA and CDR2 SQIVND (reference sequence). V lost 1 base and J lost 8, with 14 bases in between. The CDR3 is made up of 14 amino acids. Measured with immunoSEQ multiplex PCR; TCRdb has only the in-frame clones, and not every one. The sample has over 25,000 clones, roughly four fifths seen once. CD4+ T cells from unexposed donors were obtained before the COVID-19 pandemic (2011-2018). The cells were cultured for approximately ten days before CD4+ T cells were isolated. Concerning this clone: As yet, its antigen is unknown.

This chain links TRBV19 with TRBJ1-1; D is ambiguous. Input material: CD4+ T cells from PBMCs, cultured in vitro. This sequence originates from a human donor in good health. The CDR3 sequence: CASSIGDPLVEAFF. The CDR3 DNA reads as TGTGCCAGTAGTATAGGTGACCCCCTCGTGGAAGCTTTCTTT.